This T cell receptor beta chain is from a study of radiotherapy plus CTLA-4 blockade in lung cancer. As for the study in general: Disease control was present in 30% to 40% of patients, and objective responses in approximately 18%. Study observations and caveats: Tumor-derived TCR clones expanded in blood after radiotherapy plus ipilimumab.

Details on this clone: What it recognizes is unknown.

Repertoires were generated with immunoSEQ multiplex PCR, while TCRdb's copy carries only in-frame clones and drops some. The sample carries tens of thousands of clones, approximately 80% recorded once. The sequenced sample was peripheral blood, obtained from a patient treated with radiotherapy plus ipilimumab. This clonotype was obtained from a human donor with non-small cell lung cancer who had stable disease on radiotherapy plus ipilimumab.

CDR3: CASSADNGAGGLGDTQYF. The CDR3 bases are TGTGCCAGCAGCGCCGACAATGGAGCGGGGGGACTAGGGGATACGCAGTATTTT. The chain combines TRBV9 with TRBJ2-3, with TRBD2 matching 9 bases. The CDR3 sequence is 18 residues long. With 3 bases clipped from V and 6 bases from J, the junction kept 17 bases outside the gene matches. Germline values: CDR1 SGDLS, CDR2 YYNGEE. Full variable domain (outside the CDR3, taken from reference TRBV9 and TRBJ2-3): DSGVTQTPKHLITATGQRVTLRCSPRSGDLSVYWYQQSLDQGLQFLIQYYNGEERAKGNILERFSAQQFPDLHSELNLSSLELGDSALYFCASSADNGAGGLGDTQYFGPGTRLTVL.